The 9 T cell receptor beta chains presented below share a single source sample, sequenced in a study of Ad26.COV2.S vaccination and SARS-CoV-2 variants. The treatment here: 19 received Ad26.COV2.S at low or high dose, single or two shots; 5 received placebo; per-sample allocation not given. Sampling occurred on day 63 after the first vaccine or placebo injection. Some clones are missing from TCRdb's copy, which holds only in-frame ones; the method was immunoSEQ multiplex PCR. The table records around 320,000 clones, about nine tenths of them present only once. The sequences come from peripheral blood, collected in a trial of Ad26.COV2.S vaccine versus placebo. The receptors were gathered from a person between 18 and 59 years old who received the Ad26.COV2.S COVID-19 vaccine or a placebo.

The table lists this clone with a count of one. The chain joins TRBV6-5 to TRBJ2-1; possible D gene TRBD1, 6 bases. This CDR3 is built from 11 residues. Trimming took off 7 bases at V and 14 bases at J, with 15 bases between the two ends. Germline lookup yields CDR1 MNHEY and CDR2 SVGAGI. The CDR3 DNA follows: TGTGCCAGCACCTCTGGGGGCCCGAAGTTCTTC. Translating gives CASTSGGPKFF.

The sample holds one count of this clone. V is TRBV19 and J is TRBJ1-5; TRBD1 might be the D (6 bases). There are 17 residues in the CDR3. V gave up 3 bases and J gave up 4 bases, with 19 bases separating them. The germline gives CDR1 LNHDA, CDR2 SQIVND (reference sequence). CDR3 sequence: CASSMGLGRGRNQPQHF. The CDR3 DNA reads as TGTGCCAGTAGTATGGGGTTAGGGAGGGGGAGGAATCAGCCCCAGCATTTT.

This clone was counted a single time. The chain employs TRBV6-2 or TRBV6-3 and TRBJ1-2, with D uncertain. V lost 5 bases to trimming and J lost 6 bases, with 10 bases between them. The CDR3 runs 12 residues. Per the germline V gene, CDR1 is MNHEY and CDR2 is SVGEGT. DNA for the CDR3: TGTGCCAGCAGTCAGACCGAGAATGGCTACACCTTC. This translates into CASSQTENGYTF.

The chain couples TRBV4-1 to TRBJ1-1; weak D call: TRBD1 (6 bases). The V gene's germline CDR1 is MGHRA and CDR2 YSYEKL. Trimming removed 1 base from V and 1 base from J, with 10 bases in between. This CDR3 spans 15 amino acids. CDR3 nucleotide sequence: TGCGCCAGCAGCCAAGCCTCAGGGGCGAACACTGAAGCTTTCTTT. Translation: CASSQASGANTEAFF.

This clone was observed a single time. The chain couples TRBV2 to TRBJ2-7, with 9 bases lining up with TRBD1. CDR1 is SNHLY and CDR2 is FYNNEI in the germline V gene. The CDR3 covers 14 residues. In DNA form, the CDR3 reads TGTGCCAGCGGGGGGCAACTGTTCCGGGACAGGGCCCAGGTC. Translating gives CASGGQLFRDRAQV.

The chain links TRBV30 to TRBJ2-7; TRBD1 matches at 9 bases. The germline V gene has CDR1 GTSNPN and CDR2 SVGIG (reference sequence). V was pared by 3 bases and J by 3 bases, with 3 bases of the junction left unmatched. The CDR3 is 13 amino acids. CDR3 region: CAWRGTGHYEQYF. Written as DNA, the CDR3 is TGTGCCTGGAGGGGGACAGGGCACTACGAGCAGTACTTC.

The chain joins TRBV4-1 to TRBJ1-5, with D hard to call. The CDR3 runs to 11 residues. Trimming left V 8 bases short and J 3 bases short, with 5 bases between. Germline V lookup: CDR1 MGHRA, CDR2 YSYEKL. The CDR3 here is CASGPNQPQHF. In DNA, the CDR3 is TGCGCCAGCGGACCCAATCAGCCCCAGCATTTT.

The CDR3 loop is CASSCGQSWNTGELFF. The CDR3 nucleotides read TGCGCCAGCAGCTGTGGACAGTCCTGGAACACCGGGGAGCTGTTTTTT. V usage is TRBV5-1 and J usage is TRBJ2-2; possible D gene TRBD1, 6 bases. The V gene's germline CDR1 is SGHRS and CDR2 YFSETQ. The germline V and J ends were trimmed by 3 bases and 1 base, with 13 bases remaining between them. The CDR3 extends over 16 amino acids.

The V and J genes are TRBV5-4 and TRBJ2-2, with no clear D. CDR3 size: 13 residues. Trimming took off 6 bases at V and 9 bases at J, with 15 bases between the two ends. Per germline, CDR1 SGHNT and CDR2 YYREEE (reference sequence). This chain's CDR3 is CASTYLVYRELFF. The DNA of the CDR3 is TGTGCCAGCACCTATCTAGTGTACCGGGAGCTGTTTTTT.